This is a list of T cell receptor beta chains from one sample in a study of PD-1 blockade in mismatch repair-deficient tumors. Assay used: immunoSEQ multiplex PCR; TCRdb lists only in-frame clones, some missing. The sample carries about 34,000 clones, over 80% recorded once. Sequencing used PBMCs, obtained roughly 6 weeks after starting pembrolizumab. These receptors came from an adult with mismatch repair-deficient cancer. Each CDR3 is given without its conserved first and last residue. Clone size is given for some rows only: seen once, a few or many times, or a class if the clone is expanded.

J gene: TRBJ2-1; clone size: NA; V gene: TRBV2; CDR3 length: 11; CDR3 protein: ASSEGPGGEQF
J gene: TRBJ1-1; clone size: NA; V gene: TRBV5-6; CDR3 length: 11; CDR3 protein: ASSIGADTEAF
J gene: TRBJ1-1; clone size: few; V gene: TRBV19; CDR3 length: 12; CDR3 protein: ASSIVGGNTEAF
J gene: TRBJ2-3; clone size: NA; V gene: TRBV6-4; CDR3 length: 12; CDR3 protein: ASSEAGGTDTQY
J gene: TRBJ2-3; clone size: NA; V gene: TRBV5-1; CDR3 length: 12; CDR3 protein: ASLGLADSDTQY
J gene: TRBJ1-5; clone size: NA; V gene: TRBV29-1; CDR3 length: 10; CDR3 protein: SVGTGNQPQH
J gene: TRBJ2-1; clone size: NA; V gene: TRBV12-5; CDR3 length: 17; CDR3 protein: ASGFGASEGAQGYNEQF
J gene: TRBJ2-7; clone size: once; V gene: TRBV5-1; CDR3 length: 12; CDR3 protein: ASSPTWGRDEQY
J gene: TRBJ1-1; clone size: NA; V gene: TRBV19; CDR3 length: 13; CDR3 protein: ASSWAEGAGDEAF
J gene: TRBJ2-7; clone size: few; V gene: TRBV10-3; CDR3 length: 16; CDR3 protein: AISQYASGRGTGYEQY
J gene: TRBJ1-4; clone size: NA; V gene: TRBV2; CDR3 length: 13; CDR3 protein: ASSEGGGFREKLF
J gene: TRBJ1-5; clone size: NA; V gene: TRBV7-9; CDR3 length: 11; CDR3 protein: ASSLQENQPQH
J gene: TRBJ1-2; clone size: NA; V gene: TRBV5-4; CDR3 length: 10; CDR3 protein: AASGTNYGYT
J gene: TRBJ2-5; clone size: once; V gene: TRBV2; CDR3 length: 14; CDR3 protein: ASSRPGLALQETQY
J gene: TRBJ2-1; clone size: NA; V gene: TRBV9; CDR3 length: 14; CDR3 protein: ASSVRGSGVSNEQF
J gene: TRBJ1-2; clone size: NA; V gene: TRBV10-3; CDR3 length: 11; CDR3 protein: ATRQGPNYGYT
J gene: TRBJ2-1; clone size: NA; V gene: TRBV11-3; CDR3 length: 12; CDR3 protein: ASSRLAGGNEQF
J gene: TRBJ2-3; clone size: NA; V gene: TRBV9; CDR3 length: 14; CDR3 protein: ASSVVGTSGTDTQY
J gene: TRBJ1-4; clone size: NA; V gene: TRBV28; CDR3 length: 12; CDR3 protein: ASSLRVTNEKLF
J gene: TRBJ1-1; clone size: NA; V gene: TRBV27; CDR3 length: 14; CDR3 protein: ASSETRGRLNTEAF
J gene: TRBJ1-1; clone size: NA; V gene: TRBV5-1; CDR3 length: 13; CDR3 protein: ASSPQGGGNTEAF
J gene: TRBJ2-5; clone size: once; V gene: TRBV27; CDR3 length: 13; CDR3 protein: ASSLTSGRQETQY
J gene: TRBJ2-1; clone size: NA; V gene: TRBV19; CDR3 length: 14; CDR3 protein: ASRTLGGIGYNEQF
J gene: TRBJ1-1; clone size: NA; V gene: TRBV10-1; CDR3 length: 11; CDR3 protein: ASSGGTAIEAF
J gene: TRBJ1-2; clone size: NA; V gene: TRBV5-1; CDR3 length: 12; CDR3 protein: ASSLNADYYGYT
J gene: TRBJ1-4; clone size: NA; V gene: TRBV5-1; CDR3 length: 12; CDR3 protein: ASSFSSGGEKLF
J gene: TRBJ2-1; clone size: NA; V gene: TRBV11-3; CDR3 length: 17; CDR3 protein: ASSTKPMRLAGDGNEQF
J gene: TRBJ2-7; clone size: NA; V gene: TRBV5-1; CDR3 length: 13; CDR3 protein: ASSDLPGQIYEQY
J gene: TRBJ2-1; clone size: once; V gene: TRBV7-9; CDR3 length: 13; CDR3 protein: ASSPTGTTYNEQF
J gene: TRBJ2-2; clone size: NA; V gene: TRBV5-1; CDR3 length: 13; CDR3 protein: ASSSGQGAIGELF
J gene: TRBJ2-7; clone size: few; V gene: TRBV6-4; CDR3 length: 12; CDR3 protein: ASSLAGASGEQY
J gene: TRBJ2-2; clone size: NA; V gene: TRBV5-1; CDR3 length: 13; CDR3 protein: ASSFIAGDTGELF
J gene: TRBJ2-5; clone size: NA; V gene: TRBV18; CDR3 length: 14; CDR3 protein: ASSPNLSSGKETQY
J gene: TRBJ2-5; clone size: NA; V gene: TRBV5-1; CDR3 length: 15; CDR3 protein: ASSLNAGATLQETQY
J gene: TRBJ2-2; clone size: NA; V gene: TRBV7-2; CDR3 length: 15; CDR3 protein: ASSLWGSGVNTGELF
J gene: TRBJ1-1; clone size: NA; V gene: TRBV5-4; CDR3 length: 11; CDR3 protein: ASSLNSLTEAF
J gene: TRBJ2-1; clone size: NA; V gene: TRBV11-2; CDR3 length: 15; CDR3 protein: ASSPIRGTSDDNEQF
J gene: TRBJ1-4; clone size: NA; V gene: TRBV30; CDR3 length: 12; CDR3 protein: AWNRIGGGEKLF
J gene: TRBJ2-7; clone size: few; V gene: TRBV11-1; CDR3 length: 12; CDR3 protein: ASSSPSGSTEQY